This TCR beta chain was sequenced during a study of T cell responses to AZD1222 COVID-19 vaccine. V was trimmed by 4 bases and J by 0 bases, leaving 11 bases between them. This CDR3 spans 15 amino acids. The V gene's germline CDR1 is SGDLS and CDR2 YYNGEE. Sequencing used immunoSEQ multiplex PCR; TCRdb keeps in-frame clones, though not all of them. Here the sample spans roughly 77,000 clones, roughly 90% being singletons. Broader study findings: Spike-specific TCR breadth rose after two AZD1222 doses, and depth rose as well.

Concerning this clone: Its antigen is still unknown.

This chain links TRBV9 with TRBJ2-1; TRBD2 might be the D (6 bases). The origin of this receptor is an adult who received the AZD1222 COVID-19 vaccine. The sample here was peripheral blood, taken 28 days after the second AZD1222 dose. The CDR3 DNA sequence: TGTGCCAGCAGCCCCCGGGAGTCCTCCTACAATGAGCAGTTCTTC. Translated: CASSPRESSYNEQFF. The full variable domain, in which reference TRBV9 and TRBJ2-1 provide the parts outside the CDR3, is DSGVTQTPKHLITATGQRVTLRCSPRSGDLSVYWYQQSLDQGLQFLIQYYNGEERAKGNILERFSAQQFPDLHSELNLSSLELGDSALYFCASSPRESSYNEQFFGPGTRLTVL.